One sample yielded the 27 T cell receptor beta chains listed below, sequenced in a study of memory CD4+ T cells and cytomegalovirus serostatus. Here immunoSEQ multiplex PCR was the method, and the copy in TCRdb shows in-frame clones only, minus some. Counted here are 55,000 to 60,000 clones, roughly 77% occurring once; the ten biggest clones make up around 1.1%. Single viable CD3+CD4+CD8-CD45RO+ cells were sorted as the memory CD4+ T cells. Sequenced sample: memory CD4+ T cells from blood. These TCRs come from an adult in good health and CMV-seronegative.

The chain employs TRBV7-2 and TRBJ2-1; 7 bases fit TRBD1. V gave up 8 bases and J gave up 7 bases; unmatched junction bases: 17. This CDR3 has 16 amino acids. Germline CDR1 reads SGHTA; CDR2 reads FQGNSA. The CDR3 region has the DNA TGTGCCAGCGCCATTTTCCCTGGGGGCAGGGGGAATGAGCAGTTCTTC. This translates into CASAIFPGGRGNEQFF.

The chain recombines TRBV5-1 with TRBJ2-7, with D possibly TRBD1 on 6 matching bases. V was clipped by 0 bases and J by 6 bases, with 13 bases between them. The CDR3 has 14 residues. CDR1 SGHRS and CDR2 YFSETQ come from the germline V gene. The CDR3: CASSLDRDLAEQYF. CDR3 bases: TGCGCCAGCAGCTTGGACAGGGACCTCGCCGAGCAGTACTTC.

V and J are TRBV6-1 and TRBJ1-1; a weak D match, TRBD1 (6 bases). Germline V gene lookup returns CDR1 MNHNS and CDR2 SASEGT. The V and J ends lost 6 bases and 0 bases respectively, with 11 bases between them. The CDR3 loop spans 14 amino acids. This CDR3 is CASRRQAMNTEAFF. DNA of the CDR3: TGTGCCAGCAGGAGACAGGCCATGAACACTGAAGCTTTCTTT.

This clone occurred once. The rearrangement links TRBV28 to TRBJ1-2, with D possibly TRBD1 on 6 matching bases. V lost 2 bases to trimming and J lost 6 bases, with 13 bases between them. There are 14 residues in the CDR3. In germline, CDR1 is MDHEN, CDR2 SYDVKM. CDR3 loop: CASSLGQGLDGYTF. CDR3 coding DNA: TGTGCCAGCAGTTTAGGGCAGGGGTTGGATGGCTACACCTTC.

This chain connects TRBV7-6 to TRBJ2-3; D tentatively reads TRBD1 or TRBD2 (6 bases each). The CDR3 is 12 amino acids. Germline V gene data show CDR1 as SGHVS and CDR2 as FNYEAQ. V lost 5 bases to trimming and J lost 10 bases, with 13 bases between them. The CDR3 DNA reads TGTGCCAGCAGCCAACCGAGGGGGGCGCAGTATTTT. Its translation: CASSQPRGAQYF.

The genes are TRBV29-1 and TRBJ2-7; 9 bases agree with TRBD2. Germline values: CDR1 SQVTM, CDR2 ANQGSEA. CDR3 length: 13 amino acids. The trim removed 5 bases at V and 2 bases at J, leaving 4 bases unmatched. DNA of the CDR3: TGCAGCGTTAACCTAGCGGGGACCTACGAGCAGTACTTC. It yields the protein CSVNLAGTYEQYF.

This clone was recorded a few times. The chain couples TRBV11-2 to TRBJ2-3, with 9 nucleotides matching TRBD2. The trim removed 5 bases at V and 4 bases at J, leaving 10 bases unmatched. This CDR3 is built from 16 residues. Per germline, CDR1 SGHAT and CDR2 FQNNGV. The DNA for the CDR3 is TGTGCCAGCAGCCTGATTAGCGGGAGCGAGGCAGATACGCAGTATTTT. This encodes CASSLISGSEADTQYF.

This chain's CDR3 is CASSGQGRNQPQHF. CDR3 nucleotide sequence: TGTGCCAGCAGCGGACAGGGTCGGAATCAGCCCCAGCATTTT. V usage is TRBV7-9 and J usage is TRBJ1-5; TRBD1 matches at 8 bases. CDR3 size: 14 residues. V lost 5 bases and J lost 4; bases outside the gene matches: 4. The V gene's germline CDR1 is SEHNR and CDR2 FQNEAQ (reference sequence).

This sequence joins TRBV6-5 and TRBJ1-5; a weak D match, TRBD1 (6 bases). Germline lookup yields CDR1 MNHEY and CDR2 SVGAGI. CDR3 length: 14 residues. Trimming removed 5 bases from V and 3 bases from J, with 11 bases in between. CDR3 nucleotides: TGTGCCAGCAGTCCCTGGACAGACAATCAGCCCCAGCATTTT. This codes for CASSPWTDNQPQHF.

J is TRBJ1-1 and V is TRBV7-8, with a possible D match to TRBD1 (6 bases). Trimming took 6 bases from V and 6 from J, leaving 17 bases between them. The CDR3 contains 14 residues. CDR1 is SGHVS and CDR2 is FQNEAQ in the germline V gene. The CDR3 sequence is CASRYGFSGAEAFF. The DNA for the CDR3 is TGTGCCAGCAGATATGGGTTCTCAGGGGCTGAAGCTTTCTTT.

The J gene is TRBJ2-3, the V gene TRBV5-6, with D possibly TRBD2 on 7 matching bases. This CDR3 has 15 amino acids. Per the germline V gene, CDR1 is SGHDT and CDR2 is YYEEEE. V was clipped by 0 bases and J by 1 base, with 9 bases between them. The CDR3 DNA follows: TGTGCCAGCAGCTTGGGCGGGGGCCGCACAGATACGCAGTATTTT. Protein: CASSLGGGRTDTQYF. Variable domain in full (rest from reference TRBV5-6 and TRBJ2-3): DAGVTQSPTHLIKTRGQQVTLRCSPKSGHDTVSWYQQALGQGPQFIFQYYEEEERQRGNFPDRFSGHQFPNYSSELNVNALLLGDSALYLCASSLGGGRTDTQYFGPGTRLTVL.

The chain is built from TRBV27 and TRBJ2-7; 9 bases line up with TRBD1. The CDR3 loop spans 13 amino acids. The germline gives CDR1 MNHEY, CDR2 SMNVEV (reference sequence). Losses at the gene ends were 9 bases for V and 6 bases for J; bases not matched to a gene: 9. CDR3 nucleotide sequence: TGTGCCAGTGGCCGGGACAGGGTCCTCGAGCAGTACTTC. Amino acids: CASGRDRVLEQYF.

The chain combines TRBV5-4 with TRBJ1-1; possible D gene TRBD1, 6 bases. The V end was cut by 1 base, the J end by 0 bases, with 10 bases between. The CDR3 consists of 15 residues. Germline values: CDR1 SGHNT, CDR2 YYREEE (reference sequence). Here the CDR3 reads CASSLNGDMNTEAFF. In nucleotides, the CDR3 is TGTGCCAGCAGCTTGAACGGGGACATGAACACTGAAGCTTTCTTT.

The chain employs TRBV28 and TRBJ2-7; TRBD2 might be the D (5 bases). The CDR3 length is 14 residues. Germline V lookup: CDR1 MDHEN, CDR2 SYDVKM. V lost 6 bases to trimming and J lost 2 bases, with 14 bases between them. Written as DNA, the CDR3 is TGTGCCAGCAGGCGTCAGCGGACGACCTACGAGCAGTACTTC. Translating it yields CASRRQRTTYEQYF.

The J gene is TRBJ2-5, the V gene TRBV14; weak D call: TRBD2 (6 bases). Germline CDR1 and CDR2: SGHDN and FVKESK. The CDR3 spans 17 residues. The V end lost 4 bases, the J end lost 5 bases, and 23 bases lay between the germline ends. CDR3 sequence: CASSPGLISGTSETQYF. CDR3 sequence (DNA): TGTGCCAGCAGCCCGGGGTTGATTAGCGGTACTTCGGAGACCCAGTACTTC.

V usage is TRBV11-3 and J usage is TRBJ2-2; the D call may be TRBD1 or TRBD2 (6 bases each). V lost 3 bases and J lost 7, with 9 bases in between. Germline CDR1 is SGHNT and CDR2 is YENEEA. The CDR3 sequence is 13 residues long. As DNA, the CDR3 is TGTGCCAGCAGCTTCGGGGGCGTCGGGGAGCTGTTTTTT. Protein: CASSFGGVGELFF.

The chain employs TRBV28 and TRBJ2-7; possible D gene TRBD2, 7 bases. Trimming pared 5 bases from V and 2 bases from J, leaving 19 bases between. CDR3 length: 16 residues. CDR1 and CDR2 (germline): MDHEN, SYDVKM. CDR3 bases: TGTGCCAGCAGTCGGGGGGCGGGCCAGGTCCCCTACGAGCAGTACTTC. Amino acid sequence: CASSRGAGQVPYEQYF.

This chain joins TRBV6-5 and TRBJ2-7; D is unresolved. With 5 bases removed from V and 6 bases from J, the gap between germline ends came to 14 bases. The CDR3 totals 13 residues. CDR1 MNHEY and CDR2 SVGAGI come from the germline V gene. CDR3 in amino acids: CASSPMVLSEQYF. The CDR3 region has the DNA TGTGCCAGCAGTCCTATGGTTCTAAGCGAGCAGTACTTC.

The chain joins TRBV19 to TRBJ1-5; 9 nucleotides line up with TRBD1. Germline CDR1 and CDR2: LNHDA and SQIVND (reference sequence). This CDR3 has 14 amino acids. V lost 5 bases, J lost 7 bases, and 6 bases stayed unmatched. As DNA, the CDR3 is TGTGCCAGTAGTGGGGACAGGGTTGGGCAGCCCCAGCATTTT. Protein: CASSGDRVGQPQHF.

This clone turned up a few times. The CDR3 region has the DNA TGTGCCAGCAGCCCAACTAACGGCATTCAGTACTTC. Translated, it gives CASSPTNGIQYF. The rearrangement uses TRBV7-3 and TRBJ2-4; D is unresolved. CDR1 and CDR2 from the germline V gene are SGHTA and FQGTGA. The V end was cut by 5 bases, the J end by 9 bases, with 11 bases between. This CDR3 has 12 amino acids.

The rearrangement links TRBV4-2 to TRBJ2-2, with 11 bases identical to TRBD2. The germline V gene has CDR1 LGHNA and CDR2 YNFKEQ. After removal of 0 bases from V and 7 bases from J, the junction contained 4 bases not matched to a gene. The CDR3 loop spans 16 amino acids. The CDR3 nucleotides read TGTGCCAGCAGCCAAGAGGCTAGCGGGAGGCACGGGGAGCTGTTTTTT. It translates to CASSQEASGRHGELFF.

The J gene is TRBJ1-5, the V gene TRBV5-8; a possible D gene is TRBD1 (6 bases). From germline, CDR1 is SGHTS and CDR2 YDEGEE. V lost 3 bases and J lost 7, with 14 bases in between. This CDR3 is built from 14 residues. In DNA, the CDR3 is TGTGCCAGCAGCTCGCCCTACAGGGTGCAGCCCCAGCATTTT. This codes for CASSSPYRVQPQHF.

This chain uses TRBV7-9 with TRBJ2-2; D call uncertain. Germline V gene sequence: CDR1 SEHNR, CDR2 FQNEAQ (reference sequence). This CDR3 is 13 amino acids long. Between the trimmed V and J ends, which lost 1 base and 6 bases, there was a span of 6 bases. CDR3 amino acids: CASSLVGSGELFF. In DNA form, the CDR3 reads TGTGCCAGCAGCTTAGTTGGGTCCGGGGAGCTGTTTTTT.

The V gene is TRBV4-1, the J gene TRBJ2-2; D call uncertain. Germline-derived CDR1 and CDR2 are MGHRA and YSYEKL. The length of the CDR3 is 15 residues. V shed 0 bases and J shed 5 bases, with 10 bases lying between them. CDR3 in DNA: TGCGCCAGCAGCCAAGAGGTCGGTGTTACCGGGGAGCTGTTTTTT. Translating gives CASSQEVGVTGELFF.

V is TRBV18 and J is TRBJ2-2, with TRBD1 matching over 7 bases. V trimming: 3 bases; J trimming: 7 bases; junction bases outside the gene matches: 8. The CDR3 spans 15 residues. Germline V gene sequence: CDR1 KGHSH, CDR2 LQKENI. CDR3 sequence (DNA): TGTGCCAGCTCACCCATGACAGGGCGGAGCGGGGAGCTGTTTTTT. It codes for CASSPMTGRSGELFF.

This CDR3 is CASSESSFGDRERETQYF. The CDR3 DNA reads as TGCGCCAGCAGTGAGTCGTCTTTCGGGGACAGGGAACGTGAGACCCAGTACTTC. The chain joins TRBV10-1 to TRBJ2-5; 9 nucleotides align to TRBD1. Germline lookup yields CDR1 WNHNN and CDR2 SYGVQD (reference sequence). The J segment lost 5 bases and the V segment lost 0 bases, leaving 13 bases of the junction unmatched. The CDR3 has 18 amino acids.

CDR3 nucleotides: TGCAGCGTTGGTGGGGCGCGGGGAAGAGCTAACTATGGCTACACCTTC. It is translated as CSVGGARGRANYGYTF. V is TRBV29-1 and J is TRBJ1-2; perhaps TRBD1 as D (5 bases). The length of the CDR3 is 16 residues. V dropped 4 bases and J dropped 0 bases, with 18 bases sitting between them. The germline gives CDR1 SQVTM, CDR2 ANQGSEA.